The source of this TCR beta chain is a study of chemoradiotherapy in HPV16-positive cancers. Generated by immunoSEQ multiplex PCR, the TCRdb table keeps only in-frame clones and is missing some. The sample has roughly 30,000 clones; 92% are singletons. The CDR3 is 14 amino acids. The germline V gene encodes CDR1 SGHTA and CDR2 FQGTGA. Specimen: blood, collected from a patient who underwent chemoradiotherapy. V gene TRBV7-3 combines with J gene TRBJ1-2, with D tentatively TRBD1 (5 bases). The clonotype originates from a human donor with HPV-associated anogenital cancer. The CDR3 DNA sequence: TGTGCTTCTCGGGGGGAGACTGATAACTATGGCTACACCTTC. Encoded protein: CASRGETDNYGYTF.